This paragraph covers one TCR beta chain sequence. These data come from a study of blood T cell repertoires in COVID-19. For the study at large: Sites across the United States, Italy and Spain contributed samples from acute and convalescent COVID-19.

Participants came from about two dozen US areas, aged roughly 18 to 95 years. Assignments of participants to cohorts depended upon their own reported clinical history. The CDR3 is 19 amino acids. From germline, CDR1 is LGHNA and CDR2 YSLEER. The junction had 13 bases not matched to a gene; V was cut back by 0 bases and J by 7 bases. In the original processing: Nucleated cell counts were estimated from reference gene primer amplification. Libraries were prepared by immunoSEQ multiplex PCR; TCRdb keeps only in-frame clonotypes and omits some of them. V, J and clone size are those of that table, while D and trimming were read from the DNA. The sample lists around 180,000 clones, under 85% occurring once.

The sequenced material came from PBMCs or T cells enriched from blood (not recorded which). This rearrangement joins TRBV4-3 to TRBJ2-1; 12 nucleotides match TRBD2. The clonotype originates from a man aged 50-59 years who had recovered from COVID-19. The CDR3 here is CASSQESPYASGGANEQFF. Here the CDR3 DNA reads TGCGCCAGCAGCCAAGAATCCCCATATGCTAGCGGGGGGGCGAATGAGCAGTTCTTC.